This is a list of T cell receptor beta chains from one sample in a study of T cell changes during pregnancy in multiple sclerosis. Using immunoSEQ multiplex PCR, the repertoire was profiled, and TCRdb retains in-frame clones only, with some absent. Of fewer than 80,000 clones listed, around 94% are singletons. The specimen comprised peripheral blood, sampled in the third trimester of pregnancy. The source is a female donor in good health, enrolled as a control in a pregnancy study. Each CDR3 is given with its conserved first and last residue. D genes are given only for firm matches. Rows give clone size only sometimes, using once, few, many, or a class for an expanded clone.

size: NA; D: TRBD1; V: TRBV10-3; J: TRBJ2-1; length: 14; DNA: TGTGCCACCAAACAGGGGAACTCCTACAATGAGCAGTTCTTC; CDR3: CATKQGNSYNEQFF
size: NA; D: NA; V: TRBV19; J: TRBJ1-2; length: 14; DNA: TGTGCCAGTGTCGGCAGGGCGGTAGGCTATGGCTACACCTTC; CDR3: CASVGRAVGYGYTF
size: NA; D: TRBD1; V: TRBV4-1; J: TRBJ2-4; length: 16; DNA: TGCGCCAGCAGCACATCCGGGACAGGGCTATGGAACATTCAGTACTTC; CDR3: CASSTSGTGLWNIQYF
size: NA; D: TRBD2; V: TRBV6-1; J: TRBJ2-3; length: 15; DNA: TGTGCCAGCAGTGGCAGCGGGGGGCCGACAGATACGCAGTATTTT; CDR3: CASSGSGGPTDTQYF
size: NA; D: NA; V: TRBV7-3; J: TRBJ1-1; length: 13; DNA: TGTGCCAGCAGCCTACAGGGTAACACTGAAGCTTTCTTT; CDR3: CASSLQGNTEAFF
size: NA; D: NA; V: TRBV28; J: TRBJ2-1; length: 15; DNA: TGTGCCAGCAGCCCGGATGGGAGCTCCTACAATGAGCAGTTCTTC; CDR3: CASSPDGSSYNEQFF
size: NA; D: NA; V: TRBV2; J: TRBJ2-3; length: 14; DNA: TGTGCCAGCAGACCTACTAGCAGCTCAGATACGCAGTATTTT; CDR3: CASRPTSSSDTQYF
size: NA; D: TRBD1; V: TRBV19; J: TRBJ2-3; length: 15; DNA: TGTGCCAGTAGTGACAGGGGCTCAGTCTCAGATACGCAGTATTTT; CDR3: CASSDRGSVSDTQYF
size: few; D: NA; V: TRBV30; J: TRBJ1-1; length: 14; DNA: TGTGCCCTGTGGCCGAAGACAGTCAACACTGAAGCTTTCTTT; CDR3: CALWPKTVNTEAFF
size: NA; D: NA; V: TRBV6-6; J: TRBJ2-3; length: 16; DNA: TGTGCCAGCAGTTATTCCTCGTCGGTAATTACAGATACGCAGTATTTT; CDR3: CASSYSSSVITDTQYF
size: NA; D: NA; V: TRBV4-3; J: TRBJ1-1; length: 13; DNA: TGCGCCAGCAGCCCCCACATGAACACTGAAGCTTTCTTT; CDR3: CASSPHMNTEAFF
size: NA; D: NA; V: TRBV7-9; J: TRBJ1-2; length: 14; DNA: TGTGCCAGCAGCCCCCCGGCTACAGGGAACGGCTACACCTTC; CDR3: CASSPPATGNGYTF
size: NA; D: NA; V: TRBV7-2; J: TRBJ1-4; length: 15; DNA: TGTGCCTCGACAGAAAACAGCTTAACTAATGAAAAACTGTTTTTT; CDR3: CASTENSLTNEKLFF
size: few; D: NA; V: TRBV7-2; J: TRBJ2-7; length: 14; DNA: TGTGCCAGCTCCAAAACTAGCTTCTCCGTCGAGCAGTACTTC; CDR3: CASSKTSFSVEQYF
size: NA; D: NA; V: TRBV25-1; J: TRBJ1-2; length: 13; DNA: TGTGCCAGCAGTGTTCCAGGCGACTATGGCTACACCTTC; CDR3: CASSVPGDYGYTF
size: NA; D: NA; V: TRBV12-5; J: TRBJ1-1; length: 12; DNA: TGTGCTAGTGGTTTGGCAAATACTGAAGCTTTCTTT; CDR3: CASGLANTEAFF
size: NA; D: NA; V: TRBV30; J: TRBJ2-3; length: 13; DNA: TGTGCCTGGAGTCCTTTTCGAGCAGATACGCAGTATTTT; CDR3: CAWSPFRADTQYF
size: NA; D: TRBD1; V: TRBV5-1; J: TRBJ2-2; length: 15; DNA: TGCGCCAGCAGGAGGGGACAGCGGAACACCGGGGAGCTGTTTTTT; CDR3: CASRRGQRNTGELFF
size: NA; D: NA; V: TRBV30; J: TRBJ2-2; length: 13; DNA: TGTGCCTGGAGTGTGAGGAGAGCCGGGGAGCTGTTTTTT; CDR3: CAWSVRRAGELFF
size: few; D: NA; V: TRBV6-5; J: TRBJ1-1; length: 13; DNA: TGTGCCAGCAGTTACTCCGGTGGTGCATCGGTCCTCTTT; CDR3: CASSYSGGASVLF
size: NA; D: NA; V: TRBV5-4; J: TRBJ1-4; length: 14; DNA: TGTGCCAGCAGCGCAGGGGCGCCTAATGAAAAACTGTTTTTT; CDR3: CASSAGAPNEKLFF
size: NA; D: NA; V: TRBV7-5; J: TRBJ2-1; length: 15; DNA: TGTGCCAGAAGCAACGACAGGGCCAACTACAATGAGCAGTTCTTC; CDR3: CARSNDRANYNEQFF
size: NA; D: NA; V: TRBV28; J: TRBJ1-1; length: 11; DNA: TGTGCCAGCAGCCGCCGGACTGAAGCTTTCTTT; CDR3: CASSRRTEAFF
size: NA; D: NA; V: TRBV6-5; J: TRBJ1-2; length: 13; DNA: TGTGCCAGCAGTCGATCAGGGGCACGGGGCTACACCTTC; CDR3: CASSRSGARGYTF
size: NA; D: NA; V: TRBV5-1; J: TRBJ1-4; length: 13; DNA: TGCGCCAGCAGCTTCGGGGGGAGTGAAAAACTGTTTTTT; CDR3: CASSFGGSEKLFF
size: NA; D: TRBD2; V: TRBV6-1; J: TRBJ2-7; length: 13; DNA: TGTGCCAGCAGGATAGCGGGTGCTTTCGAGCAGTACTTC; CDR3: CASRIAGAFEQYF
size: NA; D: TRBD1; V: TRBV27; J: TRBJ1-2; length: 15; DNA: TGTGCCAGCAGTTTAGATAGACAGGGAAGATATGGCTACACCTTC; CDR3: CASSLDRQGRYGYTF
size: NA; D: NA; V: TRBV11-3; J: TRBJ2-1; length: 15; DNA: TGTGCCAGCAGCTTAGGGGCCCACTCCTACAATGAGCAGTTCTTC; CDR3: CASSLGAHSYNEQFF